This T cell receptor (beta chain) was recovered during a study of immune evolution from preneoplasia to lung adenocarcinoma. The overall study: HLA loss of heterozygosity: about 7% AIS, over 12% MIA, around 35% ADC, none AAH. Study-wide points: Top clone share appeared to fall from AAH through AIS, MIA, adenocarcinoma.

This clone came up once. Its cognate antigen is unknown. Assay used: immunoSEQ multiplex PCR; TCRdb lists only in-frame clones, some missing. Of thousands of clones in the sample, 77% were seen once. Patient tissue came from resections in Japan or China, 2014–2017. CDR1 is KGHSH and CDR2 is LQKENI in the germline V gene. V shed 3 bases and J shed 7 bases, with 10 bases lying between them. This CDR3 spans 14 amino acids. The rearrangement joins TRBV18 to TRBJ1-6, with D maybe TRBD1 (5 bases). The sample was FFPE lung adenocarcinoma in situ tissue. This clonotype originated in a person aged 55-85 years with lung adenocarcinoma. CDR3 in DNA: TGTGCCAGCTCACCCGGGGGAAGCAATTCACCCCTCCACTTT. Translated: CASSPGGSNSPLHF.